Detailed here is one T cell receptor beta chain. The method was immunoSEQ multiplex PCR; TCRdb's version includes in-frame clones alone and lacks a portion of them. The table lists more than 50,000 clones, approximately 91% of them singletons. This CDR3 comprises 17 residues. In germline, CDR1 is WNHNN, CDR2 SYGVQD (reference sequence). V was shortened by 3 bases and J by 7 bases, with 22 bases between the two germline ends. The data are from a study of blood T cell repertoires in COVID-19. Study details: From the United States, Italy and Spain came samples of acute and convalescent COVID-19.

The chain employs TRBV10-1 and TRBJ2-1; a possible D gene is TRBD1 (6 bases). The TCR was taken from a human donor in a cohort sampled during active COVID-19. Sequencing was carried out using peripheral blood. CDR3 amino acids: CASSDLVGGILGNEQFF. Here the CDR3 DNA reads TGCGCCAGCAGTGACCTCGTAGGGGGAATCCTAGGGAATGAGCAGTTCTTC.